The rows below give T cell receptor beta chains drawn from one sample of a study of shared clonotypes between healthy human individuals. Clones were read by immunoSEQ multiplex PCR, and TCRdb kept only the in-frame ones, dropping some. The table has around 1,000,000 clones, 60% to 85% seen once. The sequenced material came from memory CD4+ T cells from PBMCs. These receptor sequences come from a young man in good health. Some clones in this sample may be carry-over from other donors' samples. The CDR3 runs from the conserved cysteine through the conserved F or W. The D gene is left open where the match is weak. Clone sizes are given selectively: once, few, many, or a class where the clone is expanded.

CDR3 DNA | CDR3 protein | J gene | clone size | V gene | D gene
TGCGCCAGCAGCATACAGGGGGCCGCCACTGAAGCTTTCTTT | CASSIQGAATEAFF | TRBJ1-1 | NA | TRBV5-1 | TRBD1
TGTGCCAGCAGCTTATCAGGGACTTCGGAAAAACTGTTTTTT | CASSLSGTSEKLFF | TRBJ1-4 | NA | TRBV7-9 | NA
TGTGCCAGCTCACAAATAGGGACGGAGCAGCTGTTTTTT | CASSQIGTEQLFF | TRBJ2-2 | NA | TRBV18 | NA
TGTGCCAGCAGCGGAGGGACTAATTTCGTCGTAGATACGCAGTATTTT | CASSGGTNFVVDTQYF | TRBJ2-3 | NA | TRBV9 | TRBD2
TGTGCCAGCAGTGAGCAGGGGTATGGCACTGAAGCTTTCTTT | CASSEQGYGTEAFF | TRBJ1-1 | few | TRBV6-4 | NA
TGTGCCAGCAGCTTGGGCCCCGGTGAAAAACTGTTTTTT | CASSLGPGEKLFF | TRBJ1-4 | NA | TRBV5-4 | NA
TGTGCCAGCTCACCGGGGGGGACTTCTGGAAACACCATATATTTT | CASSPGGTSGNTIYF | TRBJ1-3 | NA | TRBV18 | NA
TGTGCCAGCAGTTTTTCAGAGAACTATGGCTACACCTTC | CASSFSENYGYTF | TRBJ1-2 | NA | TRBV6-6 | NA
TGTGCCAGCAGTTTGCGCGAGACCCAGTACTTC | CASSLRETQYF | TRBJ2-5 | once | TRBV28 | NA
TGTGCCACCCTACCCAGGGTTGACACTGAAGCTTTCTTT | CATLPRVDTEAFF | TRBJ1-1 | few | TRBV28 | NA
TGTGCCAGCAGCTTAGTATTAGCTAGCGGGAGGCCGTGGGAGACCCAGTACTTC | CASSLVLASGRPWETQYF | TRBJ2-5 | NA | TRBV7-2 | TRBD2
TGTGCCTGGGGGGGACGGAGCTATAACTATGGCTACACCTTC | CAWGGRSYNYGYTF | TRBJ1-2 | NA | TRBV30 | NA
TGTGCCAGCAGTGAAATAAAGTATGCTGAGCAGTTCTTC | CASSEIKYAEQFF | TRBJ2-1 | NA | TRBV6-1 | NA
TGTGCCAGCAGTCGGACAGAGAGGGTCAATCAGCCCCAGCATTTT | CASSRTERVNQPQHF | TRBJ1-5 | NA | TRBV28 | NA
TGTGCCAGCAGTCCGATCCGACAGGCGGGCACCATATATTTT | CASSPIRQAGTIYF | TRBJ1-3 | few | TRBV27 | NA
TGTGCCAGCACCTCGTCAAGCGGGAGTAGGCATGAGCAGTTCTTC | CASTSSSGSRHEQFF | TRBJ2-1 | NA | TRBV9 | TRBD2
TGTGCCAGCATCCCAATTTCCCCAATGGAGGCTGAAGCTTTCTTT | CASIPISPMEAEAFF | TRBJ1-1 | NA | TRBV6-6 | NA
TGTGCCAGTAGTCGGAGGTGGGACACTGAAGCTTTCTTT | CASSRRWDTEAFF | TRBJ1-1 | NA | TRBV19 | NA
TGTGCCAGCAGCTTAGGGAGGTGGGCAGATACGCAGTATTTT | CASSLGRWADTQYF | TRBJ2-3 | NA | TRBV7-2 | NA
TGTGCCAGCACCGAGGACAGGGAGGGTGGCTACACCTTC | CASTEDREGGYTF | TRBJ1-2 | NA | TRBV2 | TRBD1
TGCGCCAGCAGCCAAGGGTGGGTCAGGAACACTGAAGCTTTCTTT | CASSQGWVRNTEAFF | TRBJ1-1 | few | TRBV4-1 | NA
TGTGCCAGCAGCTCCGGGACCACAGGCCAGTACTTC | CASSSGTTGQYF | TRBJ2-5 | NA | TRBV6-5 | NA
TGTGCCACCCTGGGTGGGGGGGAGACCCAGTACTTC | CATLGGGETQYF | TRBJ2-5 | NA | TRBV6-1 | NA
TGTGCCAGCAGTCCGGCATCGGGCGGTCACTATGGCTACACCTTC | CASSPASGGHYGYTF | TRBJ1-2 | NA | TRBV28 | NA
TGTGCCAGCAGTGCTCCAGGTTACAATGAGCAGTTCTTC | CASSAPGYNEQFF | TRBJ2-1 | NA | TRBV28 | NA
TGCGCCAGCAGCTTGGTCGGCCGTGAGGACGAGCAGTACTTC | CASSLVGREDEQYF | TRBJ2-7 | NA | TRBV5-1 | NA
TGTGCCAGCAGCTTAGGGGCTAGCGGGTATAACAATGAGCAGTTCTTC | CASSLGASGYNNEQFF | TRBJ2-1 | NA | TRBV7-8 | TRBD2
TGTGCCAGCTCACGACTCGGACCGAACACTGAAGCTTTCTTT | CASSRLGPNTEAFF | TRBJ1-1 | NA | TRBV18 | NA
TGTGCCACCAGCAGGGCCGGGACACCCAATGAGCAGTTCTTC | CATSRAGTPNEQFF | TRBJ2-1 | NA | TRBV15 | NA
TGTGCCAGCAGTCCCACTAGCGGTTACTCCTACGAGCAGTACTTC | CASSPTSGYSYEQYF | TRBJ2-7 | NA | TRBV28 | TRBD2
TGTGCCAGCAGCGGGACAGGGGGGAGTCAGCCCCAGCATTTT | CASSGTGGSQPQHF | TRBJ1-5 | NA | TRBV7-2 | TRBD1
TGTGCCAGCAGTTTATTTAGGGAAGCTTTCTTT | CASSLFREAFF | TRBJ1-1 | few | TRBV28 | NA
TGTGCCAGCAGCGTAGGACTAGCGGGGAACTACGAGCAGTACTTC | CASSVGLAGNYEQYF | TRBJ2-7 | NA | TRBV9 | TRBD2
TGTGCCAGCTCACCTCCTTCTATCAGGGTGGGGACTGAAGCTTTCTTT | CASSPPSIRVGTEAFF | TRBJ1-1 | NA | TRBV18 | NA
TGTGCCAGCAGCCTGGGACTAGCGTCCGAGCAGTACTTC | CASSLGLASEQYF | TRBJ2-7 | NA | TRBV2 | TRBD2
TGTGCCAGCAGCTTGGGAGTAGTGGAGACCCAGTACTTC | CASSLGVVETQYF | TRBJ2-5 | NA | TRBV5-3 | NA
TGTGCCGCCGGAGAGGGGCGGACTGAAGCTTTCTTT | CAAGEGRTEAFF | TRBJ1-1 | NA | TRBV10-3 | NA
TGTGCCAGCAGCGCGGGACGGGGGGGTGAAAAACTGTTTTTT | CASSAGRGGEKLFF | TRBJ1-4 | NA | TRBV2 | NA
TGTGCCAGCAGCGCAGACTCAGGGGCGCAGCCCCAGCATTTT | CASSADSGAQPQHF | TRBJ1-5 | NA | TRBV2 | NA
TGTGCCAGCAGTTCCCGGGACGGAACCTACGAGCAGTACTTC | CASSSRDGTYEQYF | TRBJ2-7 | NA | TRBV28 | NA
TGTGCCAGCAGCCATATTACGGGAGCCGCCTACAATGAGCAGTTCTTC | CASSHITGAAYNEQFF | TRBJ2-1 | once | TRBV4-2 | NA
TGTGCCAGCAGCTTGGATCTCACAGATACGCAGTATTTT | CASSLDLTDTQYF | TRBJ2-3 | NA | TRBV5-6 | NA
TGCGCCAGCAGCCTCGTAGAGGGGTTCCCTGAAGCTTTCTTT | CASSLVEGFPEAFF | TRBJ1-1 | NA | TRBV5-1 | NA
TGCGCCAGCAGTTTTATGACAGGGTCCGCAGATACGCAGTATTTT | CASSFMTGSADTQYF | TRBJ2-3 | NA | TRBV5-1 | TRBD1
TGTGCCAGCAGCTTCGGACTAGCGGGAGGCCAGTACCAAGAGACCCAGTACTTC | CASSFGLAGGQYQETQYF | TRBJ2-5 | NA | TRBV7-8 | TRBD2
TGTGCCAGCAGCTTTGGCAGGGGGTCATACGAGCAGTACTTC | CASSFGRGSYEQYF | TRBJ2-7 | NA | TRBV7-9 | TRBD1
TGCGCCAGCAGCCAAGGCGGACTAGCGGGGACCTACGAGCAGTACTTC | CASSQGGLAGTYEQYF | TRBJ2-7 | NA | TRBV4-1 | TRBD2
TGTGCCAGCTCACCGTATGATTCGGGTACGGGGACTGAAGCTTTCTTT | CASSPYDSGTGTEAFF | TRBJ1-1 | NA | TRBV18 | NA
TGTGCCAGCAGCTTGGCCCAGGACTCTGGGGCCAACGTCCTGACTTTC | CASSLAQDSGANVLTF | TRBJ2-6 | NA | TRBV5-6 | NA
TGTGCCAGCAGCTTAAGGGGACTAAGACTGTTTCTAGCCAAAAACATTCAGTACTTC | CASSLRGLRLFLAKNIQYF | TRBJ2-4 | many | TRBV13 | TRBD2
TGTGCCAGCAGCCTACAGGGCCGGGGGTATGGCTACACCTTC | CASSLQGRGYGYTF | TRBJ1-2 | NA | TRBV2 | NA
TGTGCCAGCAGCTCCCTAGCGGGAGGTTCCTACAATGAGCAGTTCTTC | CASSSLAGGSYNEQFF | TRBJ2-1 | NA | TRBV28 | TRBD2
TGTGCCAGCACCCCCCCTGGCAGCCTAAGGCCCGGGGAGCTGTTTTTT | CASTPPGSLRPGELFF | TRBJ2-2 | NA | TRBV6-6 | NA
TGTGCCAGCAGTAGCGAGACCCAGTACTTC | CASSSETQYF | TRBJ2-5 | many | TRBV28 | NA
TGCAGCGTTTTGCCTGGATTTAATCAGCCCCAGCATTTT | CSVLPGFNQPQHF | TRBJ1-5 | once | TRBV29-1 | NA
TGTGCCAGCTCACCGGGACAGCGGAAAAACATTCAGTACTTC | CASSPGQRKNIQYF | TRBJ2-4 | NA | TRBV18 | TRBD1
TGTGCCAGCACCCAAGACAGGGCCAACACCGGGGAGCTGTTTTTT | CASTQDRANTGELFF | TRBJ2-2 | few | TRBV6-1 | TRBD1